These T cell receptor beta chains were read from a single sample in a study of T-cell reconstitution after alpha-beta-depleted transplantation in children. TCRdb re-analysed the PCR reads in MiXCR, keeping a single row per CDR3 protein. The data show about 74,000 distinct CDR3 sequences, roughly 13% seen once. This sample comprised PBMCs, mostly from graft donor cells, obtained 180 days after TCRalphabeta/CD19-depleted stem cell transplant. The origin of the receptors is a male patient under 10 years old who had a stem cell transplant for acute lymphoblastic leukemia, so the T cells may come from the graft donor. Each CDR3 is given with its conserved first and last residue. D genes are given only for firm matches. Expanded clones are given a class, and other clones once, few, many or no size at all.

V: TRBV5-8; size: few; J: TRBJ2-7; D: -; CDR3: CASSPDPYEQYF; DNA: TGTGCCAGCAGCCCGGACCCCTACGAGCAGTACTTC
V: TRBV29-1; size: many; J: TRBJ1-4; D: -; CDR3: CSGGQNEKLFF; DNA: TGCAGCGGGGGGCAGAATGAAAAACTGTTTTTT
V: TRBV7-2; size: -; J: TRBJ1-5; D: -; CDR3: CASSFAREPNQPQHF; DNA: TGTGCCAGCAGCTTCGCAAGGGAGCCGAATCAGCCCCAGCATTTT
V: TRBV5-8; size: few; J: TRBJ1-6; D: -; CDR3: CASSLTGTNSPLHF; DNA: TGTGCCAGCAGCTTGACAGGGACCAATTCACCCCTCCACTTT
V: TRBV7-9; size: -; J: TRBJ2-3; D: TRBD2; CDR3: CASSLGSGNSRDTQYF; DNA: TGTGCCAGCAGCTTAGGTAGCGGGAATTCCAGAGATACGCAGTATTTT
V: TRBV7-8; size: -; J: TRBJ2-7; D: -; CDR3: CASSLGRVSYEQYF; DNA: TGTGCCAGCAGCCTGGGACGCGTATCCTACGAGCAGTACTTC
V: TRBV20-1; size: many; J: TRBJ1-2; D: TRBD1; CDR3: CSAGTGNYGYTF; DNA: TGCAGTGCTGGGACAGGAAACTATGGCTACACCTTC
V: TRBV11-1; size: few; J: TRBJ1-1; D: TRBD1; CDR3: CASSVRGQPSYTEAFF; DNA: TGTGCCAGCAGCGTAAGGGGGCAGCCCTCTTACACTGAAGCTTTCTTT
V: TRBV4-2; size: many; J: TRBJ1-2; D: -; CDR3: CASSPWRGNNYGYTF; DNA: TGTGCCAGCAGCCCCTGGCGGGGGAATAACTATGGCTACACCTTC
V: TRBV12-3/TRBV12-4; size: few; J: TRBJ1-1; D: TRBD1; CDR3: CASSLRQGAEAFF; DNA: TGTGCCAGCAGTTTACGACAGGGGGCTGAAGCTTTCTTT
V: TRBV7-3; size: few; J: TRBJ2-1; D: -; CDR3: CASSFGGSFDNEQFF; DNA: TGTGCCAGCAGCTTTGGGGGTAGCTTTGACAATGAGCAGTTCTTC
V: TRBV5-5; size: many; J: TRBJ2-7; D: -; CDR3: CASSPSTGRSSYEQYF; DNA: TGTGCCAGCAGCCCCTCGACAGGGAGGAGCTCCTACGAGCAGTACTTC
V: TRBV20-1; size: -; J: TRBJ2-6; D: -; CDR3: CSARKRGTAGANVLTF; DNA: TGCAGTGCTAGAAAACGGGGTACAGCTGGGGCCAACGTCCTGACTTTC
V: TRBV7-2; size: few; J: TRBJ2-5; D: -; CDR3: CASSPSGTQYF; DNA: TGTGCCAGCAGCCCTTCAGGGACCCAGTACTTC
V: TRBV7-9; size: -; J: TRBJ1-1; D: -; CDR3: CASRRGEAFF; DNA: TGTGCCAGCCGCCGGGGTGAAGCTTTCTTT
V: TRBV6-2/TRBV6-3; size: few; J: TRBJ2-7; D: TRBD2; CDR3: CASSYRREGPYF; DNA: TGTGCCAGCAGTTACAGGCGGGAGGGCCCCTACTTC
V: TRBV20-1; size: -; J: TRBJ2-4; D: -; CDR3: CGLAAKNIQYF; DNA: TGCGGGCTAGCGGCCAAAAACATTCAGTACTTC
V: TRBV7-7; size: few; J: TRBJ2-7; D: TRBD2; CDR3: CASSLGEGPVYEQYF; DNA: TGTGCCAGCAGCTTAGGGGAGGGTCCAGTCTACGAGCAGTACTTC
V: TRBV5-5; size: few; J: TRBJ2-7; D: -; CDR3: CASGLGIPCEQYF; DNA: TGTGCCAGCGGCTTGGGGATCCCCTGCGAGCAGTACTTC
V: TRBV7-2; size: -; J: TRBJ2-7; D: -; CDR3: CASSVRGLSYEQYF; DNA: TGTGCCAGCAGCGTTAGAGGGCTCTCCTACGAGCAGTACTTC
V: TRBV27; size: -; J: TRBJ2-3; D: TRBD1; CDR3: CASWDRGQDTQYF; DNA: TGTGCCTCCTGGGACAGGGGGCAAGATACGCAGTATTTT
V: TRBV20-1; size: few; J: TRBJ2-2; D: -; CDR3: CSARERLGIGELFF; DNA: TGCAGTGCTAGAGAGAGACTTGGAATCGGGGAGCTGTTTTTT
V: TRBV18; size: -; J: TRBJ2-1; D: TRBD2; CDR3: CASSGTSGGVYNEQFF; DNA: TGTGCCAGCTCCGGGACTAGCGGGGGTGTTTACAATGAGCAGTTCTTC
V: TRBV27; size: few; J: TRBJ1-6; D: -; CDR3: CASSPGSYNSPLHF; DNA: TGTGCCAGCAGCCCAGGCTCCTATAATTCACCCCTCCACTTT
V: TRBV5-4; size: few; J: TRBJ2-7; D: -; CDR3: CASSLAGYIVSYEQYF; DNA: TGTGCCAGCAGCTTGGCAGGGTATATTGTTTCCTACGAGCAGTACTTC
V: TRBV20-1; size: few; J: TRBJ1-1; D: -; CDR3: CSALENTEAFF; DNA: TGCAGTGCTCTCGAGAACACTGAAGCTTTCTTT
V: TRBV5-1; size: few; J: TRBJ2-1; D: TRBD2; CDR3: CASSSLGTSDYNEQFF; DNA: TGCGCCAGCAGCTCCCTAGGGACTAGCGACTACAATGAGCAGTTCTTC
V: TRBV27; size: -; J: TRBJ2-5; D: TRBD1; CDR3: CASSLSTGQGLRETQYF; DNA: TGTGCCAGCAGTTTGTCAACGGGACAGGGGTTAAGGGAGACCCAGTACTTC
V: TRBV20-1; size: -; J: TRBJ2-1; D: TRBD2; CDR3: CSARRRVSGRAYNEQFF; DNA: TGCAGTGCTAGAAGAAGAGTTAGCGGGAGGGCCTACAATGAGCAGTTCTTC
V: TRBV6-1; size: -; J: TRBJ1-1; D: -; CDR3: CASRPGRKNTEAFF; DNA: TGTGCCAGCAGGCCGGGACGGAAGAACACTGAAGCTTTCTTT
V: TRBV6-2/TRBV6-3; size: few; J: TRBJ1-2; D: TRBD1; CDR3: CASSYKGQSYGYTF; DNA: TGTGCCAGCAGTTACAAGGGACAGAGCTATGGCTACACCTTC
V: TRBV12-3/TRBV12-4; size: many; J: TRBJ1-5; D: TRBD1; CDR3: CASSRDRGEIISNQPQHF; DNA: TGTGCCAGCAGTCGCGACAGGGGTGAGATTATTAGCAATCAGCCCCAGCATTTT
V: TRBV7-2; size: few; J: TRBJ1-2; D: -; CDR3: CASSSGFYGYTF; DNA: TGTGCCAGCAGCTCAGGGTTCTATGGCTACACCTTC
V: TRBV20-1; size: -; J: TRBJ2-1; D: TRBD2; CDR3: CSARDPLAGGYNEQFF; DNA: TGCAGTGCTAGAGACCCGCTAGCGGGAGGATACAATGAGCAGTTCTTC
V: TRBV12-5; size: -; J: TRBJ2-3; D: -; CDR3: CASGPDYDTQYF; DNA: TGTGCTAGTGGTCCTGACTATGATACGCAGTATTTT
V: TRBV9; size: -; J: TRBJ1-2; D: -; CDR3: CASSARGGADGYTF; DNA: TGTGCCAGCAGCGCCCGGGGGGGTGCGGATGGCTACACCTTC
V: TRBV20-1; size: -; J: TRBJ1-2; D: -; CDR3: CSPGHPKGNGYTF; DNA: TGCAGTCCGGGACACCCAAAAGGGAATGGCTACACCTTC
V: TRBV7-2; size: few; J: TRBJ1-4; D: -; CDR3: CASSPTGREKLFF; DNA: TGTGCCAGCAGTCCGACCGGGAGGGAAAAACTGTTTTTT
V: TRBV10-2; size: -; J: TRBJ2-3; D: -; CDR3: CASSPLAGTQYF; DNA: TGCGCCAGCAGTCCCTTGGCCGGTACGCAGTATTTT
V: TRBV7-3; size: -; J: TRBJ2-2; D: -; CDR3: CASSFKGLTSTGELFF; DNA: TGTGCCAGCAGCTTTAAAGGACTAACAAGCACCGGGGAGCTGTTTTTT
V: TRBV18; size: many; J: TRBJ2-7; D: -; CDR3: CASSPRSTYEQYF; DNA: TGTGCCAGCTCACCACGGTCGACCTACGAGCAGTACTTC
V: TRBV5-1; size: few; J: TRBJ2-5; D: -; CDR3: CASRSWGQETQYF; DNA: TGCGCCAGCAGGTCCTGGGGACAAGAGACCCAGTACTTC
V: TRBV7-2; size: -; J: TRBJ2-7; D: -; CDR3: CASSFRKGEQYF; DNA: TGTGCCAGCAGCTTCCGAAAGGGCGAGCAGTACTTC